This record covers a single T cell receptor beta chain. This sample is drawn from a study of blood T cell repertoires in COVID-19. Study background: Collection of acute and convalescent COVID-19 samples took place in the United States, Italy and Spain. T cells, B-cell-depleted T cells, or PBMCs supplied cDNA or gDNA.

Produced via immunoSEQ multiplex PCR; TCRdb's table is partial and in-frame only. Of around 100,000 clones in the sample, 86% were seen once. Germline CDR1 reads SQVTM; CDR2 reads ANQGSEA. Between the trimmed V and J ends, which lost 7 bases and 0 bases, there was a span of 12 bases. This CDR3 spans 13 amino acids. The TCR sequence derives from a man older than 75 with acute or convalescent COVID-19. The sequenced sample was peripheral blood. The chain uses TRBV29-1 and TRBJ1-1; D is possibly TRBD1 (6 bases). The CDR3, as DNA: TGCAGCGGGAACAGGGACATGAACACTGAAGCTTTCTTT. Its protein product is CSGNRDMNTEAFF.